These 15 T cell receptor beta chains were sequenced from one sample in a study of blood T cell repertoires in COVID-19 (dated by TCRdb to 2020 to 2021). Library creation used the immunoSEQ multiplex PCR assay. TCRdb provides this immuneACCESS table in a form limited to in-frame rearrangements. Some clones are lacking; in checked studies, under half of them reflect an unresolved V gene, and why the rest are absent is not known. The sample table contains under 45,000 clones; only one count was recorded for over 90% of them. Less than 45% of the sample is in the top ten clones. Input material: peripheral blood. The receptors were gathered from a man in his sixties with active or convalescent COVID-19.

The chain employs TRBV15 and TRBJ1-1; D not certain. This CDR3 comprises 15 residues. Between the trimmed V and J ends, which lost 1 base and 4 bases, there was a span of 13 bases. The germline gives CDR1 LNHNV, CDR2 YYDKDF (reference sequence). The CDR3 DNA reads TGTGCCACCAGCAGAGGGAGGGCGATGGGCACTGAAGCTTTCTTT. It codes for CATSRGRAMGTEAFF.

The rearrangement uses TRBV6-5 and TRBJ1-1; TRBD1 matches 8 bases. CDR3 size: 13 residues. The germline CDR1 and CDR2 sequences are MNHEY and SVGAGI. V was pared by 6 bases and J by 5 bases, with 5 bases of the junction left unmatched. The CDR3 loop reads CASSRGLGTEAFF. The DNA for the CDR3 is TGTGCCAGCAGCAGGGGGCTCGGGACTGAAGCTTTCTTT.

This chain links TRBV14 with TRBJ1-2, with D uncertain. CDR1 SGHDN and CDR2 FVKESK come from the germline V gene. Trimming shortened V by 6 bases and J by 4 bases, and 12 bases separated the two germline ends. The CDR3 consists of 13 residues. CDR3 DNA sequence: TGTGCCAGCAGTCGAGGCGCCGCCTATGGCTACACCTTC. Translating gives CASSRGAAYGYTF.

The chain combines TRBV6-5 with TRBJ1-2; 11 bases agree with TRBD1. The CDR3 is 14 residues long. The ends lost 6 bases at V and 8 bases at J; junction bases unmatched: 8. CDR1 is MNHEY, CDR2 SVGAGI, per germline. CDR3 sequence: CASSRGQGAGGYTF. Written as DNA, the CDR3 is TGTGCCAGCAGCCGCGGACAGGGGGCAGGAGGCTACACCTTC.

V and J are TRBV5-4 and TRBJ2-1, with 9 positions matching TRBD1. Looked up from germline, CDR1 is SGHNT and CDR2 is YYREEE (reference sequence). Trimming at V came to 3 bases and at J to 16 bases, leaving 11 bases not matched to a gene. The CDR3 loop spans 13 amino acids. The CDR3 region is CASSSTGGRRFFF. The CDR3 nucleotides are TGTGCCAGCAGCTCGACAGGGGGTCGGCGTTTTTTCTTC.

V usage is TRBV15 and J usage is TRBJ2-1, with 16 bases matching TRBD2. CDR1 and CDR2 (germline): LNHNV, YYDKDF (reference sequence). This CDR3 contains 16 residues. The V segment lost 3 bases and the J segment 8 bases; nucleotides outside the gene matches: 4. The CDR3 DNA reads TGTGCCACCAGCAGGGGACTAGCGGGAGGGCTAGATGAGCAGTTCTTC. Protein product: CATSRGLAGGLDEQFF.

This clone was detected once. This chain links TRBV12-5 with TRBJ2-7; TRBD2 agrees at 11 bases. Germline V gene sequence: CDR1 LGHNT, CDR2 FRNRAP. Unmatched junction bases numbered 9, after V lost 6 bases and J lost 8 bases. The CDR3 sequence is 14 residues long. The chain's CDR3 is CASGLTSGGSKQYF. CDR3 nucleotide sequence: TGTGCTAGTGGCCTCACTAGCGGGGGAAGTAAGCAGTACTTC.

This chain joins TRBV28 and TRBJ2-7, with D perhaps TRBD2 (6 bases). The V end lost 2 bases, the J end lost 6 bases, and 8 bases lay between the germline ends. CDR1 MDHEN and CDR2 SYDVKM come from the germline V gene. CDR3 length: 12 amino acids. In DNA, the CDR3 is TGTGCCAGCAGTTTAGGGAGGCTCGAGCAGTACTTC. This gives the protein CASSLGRLEQYF.

This chain joins TRBV14 and TRBJ2-2, with 9 bases matching TRBD2. The CDR3 spans 15 residues. V lost 3 bases and J lost 5; bases outside the gene matches: 4. CDR1 is SGHDN, CDR2 FVKESK, per germline. The CDR3 loop reads CASSHGLAYTGELFF. DNA for the CDR3: TGTGCCAGCAGCCACGGACTAGCGTATACCGGGGAGCTGTTTTTT.

This clone came up once. The chain recombines TRBV29-1 with TRBJ2-5, with D maybe TRBD2 (8 bases). The V gene's germline CDR1 is SQVTM and CDR2 ANQGSEA. The CDR3 extends over 14 amino acids. The V end was cut by 5 bases, the J end by 3 bases, with 16 bases between. CDR3 coding DNA: TGCAGCGTTCGGGGGGGGGACAGAGAAGAGACCCAGTACTTC. Its translation is CSVRGGDREETQYF.

The chain employs TRBV29-1 and TRBJ2-1, with 14 positions matching TRBD2. This CDR3 is built from 17 residues. In germline, CDR1 is SQVTM, CDR2 ANQGSEA. The ends lost 7 bases at V and 0 bases at J; junction bases unmatched: 8. The CDR3: CSAGLAGGSTSYNEQFF. The CDR3 DNA is TGCAGCGCAGGACTAGCGGGGGGATCAACCTCCTACAATGAGCAGTTCTTC.

The chain employs TRBV7-3 and TRBJ2-1; 7 positions match TRBD1. The junction had 11 bases not matched to a gene; V was cut back by 6 bases and J by 9 bases. Germline V lookup: CDR1 SGHTA, CDR2 FQGTGA. The CDR3 spans 14 residues. CDR3 region: CASRSRGSGGEQFF. Here the CDR3 DNA reads TGTGCCAGCAGAAGCAGGGGGAGTGGAGGTGAGCAGTTCTTC.

This clone was detected once. The DNA of the CDR3 is TGTGCCAGCAGCTTGTCCCGGACTAGCGGGAGAGCAGTGCGCTTTGAGCAGTTCTTC. This encodes CASSLSRTSGRAVRFEQFF. The chain recombines TRBV5-8 with TRBJ2-1; TRBD2 matches 13 bases. Trimming at V came to 1 base and at J to 9 bases, leaving 16 bases not matched to a gene. The germline gives CDR1 SGHTS, CDR2 YDEGEE. This CDR3 contains 19 residues.

The chain carries TRBV15 and TRBJ1-6; 8 bases are a match to TRBD1. The CDR3 length is 12 residues. Germline trimming cut 4 bases from V and 12 bases from J; bases unmatched to any gene: 2. Germline V gene sequence: CDR1 LNHNV, CDR2 YYDKDF (reference sequence). This chain's CDR3 is CATSKTGEPLHF. CDR3 in DNA: TGTGCCACCAGCAAGACAGGGGAACCCCTCCACTTT.

V usage is TRBV5-1 and J usage is TRBJ2-5, with D tentatively TRBD2 (6 bases). Looked up from germline, CDR1 is SGHRS and CDR2 is YFSETQ. Trimming took 2 bases from V and 2 from J, leaving 13 bases between them. The CDR3 contains 15 residues. Written as DNA, the CDR3 is TGCGCCAGCAGCTTAGTTTCGGGGAGGCAAGAGACCCAGTACTTC. Translated: CASSLVSGRQETQYF.